A single sample is the source of the 28 T cell receptor beta chains below, sequenced in a study of T cells in Graves' hyperthyroidism and ophthalmopathy. TCR beta CDR3 sequences were amplified from RNA transcripts. TCR CDR3 regions were first amplified by RT-PCR with HTBI primers. One entry per CDR3 protein results from TCRdb running MiXCR on the multiplex PCR reads. The data contain 600,000 to 850,000 distinct CDR3 sequences, under 20% of them singletons. The sample comprised blood. All receptors come from a woman aged 50 to 60 with Graves' hyperthyroidism that later progressed to Graves' ophthalmopathy.

The chain links TRBV18 to TRBJ1-4; perhaps TRBD1 as D (5 bases). The CDR3 is 15 residues long. V was trimmed by 1 base and J by 8 bases, leaving 14 bases between them. CDR1 is KGHSH and CDR2 is LQKENI in the germline V gene. CDR3 nucleotides: TGTGCCAGCTCACCACGGGCAGGGTTGTCGGAAAAACTGTTTTTT. It yields the protein CASSPRAGLSEKLFF.

In this sample, this clonotype turned up many times. This chain joins TRBV7-2 and TRBJ1-1; possible D gene TRBD1, 5 bases. Between the trimmed V and J ends, which lost 1 base and 5 bases, there was a span of 11 bases. Germline V gene lookup returns CDR1 SGHTA and CDR2 FQGNSA. This CDR3 has 14 residues. In DNA form, the CDR3 reads TGTGCCAGCAGCTTAGTAGGTCGGGGGACTGAAGCTTTCTTT. Its protein product is CASSLVGRGTEAFF.

Ten or more counts support this clonotype. The chain links TRBV5-5 to TRBJ1-1, with TRBD1 matching 7 bases. The germline gives CDR1 SGHKS, CDR2 YYEKEE (reference sequence). The ends lost 1 base at V and 1 base at J; junction bases unmatched: 4. The CDR3 loop spans 15 amino acids. The CDR3: CASSLTQGRNTEAFF. In DNA form, the CDR3 reads TGTGCCAGCAGCTTGACACAGGGGCGGAACACTGAAGCTTTCTTT.

The chain carries TRBV5-1 and TRBJ1-1; a possible D gene is TRBD1 (6 bases). CDR1 is SGHRS, CDR2 YFSETQ, per germline. V was cut by 0 bases and J by 5 bases, with 17 bases left in between. The CDR3 contains 16 residues. The CDR3 DNA sequence: TGCGCCAGCAGCTTGGGCCCCAGGGGCCAGGGGACTGAAGCTTTCTTT. It specifies CASSLGPRGQGTEAFF.

This sequence joins TRBV19 and TRBJ2-1, with 7 positions matching TRBD1. The length of the CDR3 is 17 residues. Looked up from germline, CDR1 is LNHDA and CDR2 is SQIVND (reference sequence). Losses at the gene ends were 2 bases for V and 5 bases for J; bases not matched to a gene: 12. CDR3 residues: CASSILGVRDSHNEQFF. DNA for the CDR3: TGTGCCAGTAGTATATTGGGGGTCCGGGACAGTCACAATGAGCAGTTCTTC.

This clonotype occurred many times. The chain links TRBV6-1 to TRBJ2-5; 9 bases agree with TRBD1. Germline trimming cut 6 bases from V and 4 bases from J; bases unmatched to any gene: 9. The CDR3 is 15 residues long. CDR1 and CDR2 (germline): MNHNS, SASEGT. For the CDR3, the DNA is TGTGCCAGCAGAACACCGGGGACAGGGCCAGAGACCCAGTACTTC. Translated, it gives CASRTPGTGPETQYF.

V gene TRBV19 combines with J gene TRBJ1-1; no clear D. CDR3 length: 13 residues. CDR1 LNHDA and CDR2 SQIVND come from the germline V gene (reference sequence). V lost 3 bases and J 4 bases, leaving 9 bases between the germline ends. This CDR3 is CASSISWSTEAFF. CDR3 DNA sequence: TGTGCCAGTAGTATTAGTTGGAGCACTGAAGCTTTCTTT.

This clonotype was seen more than once but under ten times. The V and J genes are TRBV6-5 and TRBJ2-7, with a tentative D call TRBD2 (7 bases). The V gene's germline CDR1 is MNHEY and CDR2 SVGAGI. The CDR3 extends over 16 amino acids. The V end lost 0 bases, the J end lost 6 bases, and 18 bases lay between the germline ends. The CDR3 reads CASSYSVGAGALEQYF. The CDR3 nucleotides are TGTGCCAGCAGTTACTCAGTGGGTGCGGGGGCTCTCGAGCAGTACTTC.

This clonotype was counted many times. The V call is TRBV6-1, the J call TRBJ2-7, with 9 nucleotides matching TRBD1. The CDR3 extends over 16 amino acids. J lost 5 bases, V lost 6 bases, and 14 bases had no gene match. CDR1 MNHNS and CDR2 SASEGT come from the germline V gene. CDR3 residues: CASRPLPGQGVNEQYF. CDR3 bases: TGTGCCAGCAGACCCCTTCCGGGACAGGGAGTCAACGAGCAGTACTTC.

Ten or more counts support this clonotype. The chain couples TRBV20-1 to TRBJ1-2; no clear D gene. This CDR3 region has 14 residues. V lost 3 bases and J 4 bases, leaving 15 bases between the germline ends. The V gene's germline CDR1 is DFQATT and CDR2 SNEGSKA (reference sequence). The chain's CDR3 is CSARLMGYGYGYTF. The CDR3 DNA reads as TGCAGTGCTAGGTTGATGGGATACGGCTATGGCTACACCTTC.

In its sample, this clonotype was seen a few times. V usage is TRBV5-5 and J usage is TRBJ2-7; D tentatively fits TRBD1 or TRBD2 (6 bases each). There are 15 residues in the CDR3. V lost 5 bases to trimming and J lost 0 bases, with 15 bases between them. CDR1 and CDR2 (germline): SGHKS, YYEKEE (reference sequence). The chain's CDR3 is CASSPTPGASYEQYF. In nucleotides, the CDR3 is TGTGCCAGCAGTCCCACCCCGGGGGCCTCCTACGAGCAGTACTTC.

This clonotype has only a few counts. The V gene is TRBV12-3 or TRBV12-4, the J gene TRBJ1-1; D gene unclear. Trimming shortened V by 6 bases and J by 3 bases, and 11 bases separated the two germline ends. This CDR3 region has 13 residues. This CDR3 is CASRKYLDTEAFF. The CDR3 nucleotides read TGTGCCAGCAGAAAGTATTTGGACACTGAAGCTTTCTTT.

A few counts support this clonotype. The chain is built from TRBV19 and TRBJ2-3; 10 bases line up with TRBD1. The CDR3 is 16 residues long. Germline V gives CDR1 LNHDA, CDR2 SQIVND (reference sequence). V lost 5 bases and J lost 4; bases outside the gene matches: 9. Written as DNA, the CDR3 is TGTGCCAGTAGTGAAACCGGGACAGGGGCATCAGATACGCAGTATTTT. This codes for CASSETGTGASDTQYF.

Notes on this clonotype: The germline gene is not matched at one end of the junction; a read error may be the cause. The J gene is TRBJ1-2, the V gene TRBV6-4; 9 bases are a match to TRBD1. CDR3 size: 15 residues. The germline V gene has CDR1 MRHNA and CDR2 SNTAGT. In DNA, the CDR3 is TGTGCCAGCAGTTACTCGACAGGGGGTAACTATGGCCACACCTTC. Translating gives CASSYSTGGNYGHTF.

This clonotype occurred a few times. The genes are TRBV29-1 and TRBJ2-1; 8 positions agree with TRBD1. With 7 bases clipped from V and 5 bases from J, the junction kept 13 bases outside the gene matches. The CDR3 has 15 residues. Germline lookup yields CDR1 SQVTM and CDR2 ANQGSEA. DNA of the CDR3: TGCAGCGCCAGTAGCGGACAGGGTTCGCACAATGAGCAGTTCTTC. It codes for CSASSGQGSHNEQFF.

This clonotype was detected a few times. This may come from a read error, since a much larger clone is one base off. The chain links TRBV11-2 to TRBJ2-1; D is possibly TRBD1 or TRBD2 (5 bases each). Germline CDR1 reads SGHAT; CDR2 reads FQNNGV. This CDR3 comprises 14 residues. The CDR3, as DNA: TGTGCCAGCAGCGGGGGTCTCTCCTACAATAAGCAGTTCTTC. It yields the protein CASSGGLSYNKQFF. Combining the CDR3 with reference TRBV11-2 and TRBJ2-1 gives the whole variable domain EAGVAQSPRYKIIEKRQSVAFWCNPISGHATLYWYQQILGQGPKLLIQFQNNGVVDDSQLPKDRFSAERLKGVDSTLKIQPAKLEDSAVYLCASSGGLSYNKQFFGPGTRLTVL.

A few counts support this clonotype. This rearrangement joins TRBV9 to TRBJ2-2; the match to TRBD1 covers 10 bases. Germline CDR1 and CDR2: SGDLS and YYNGEE. Losses at the gene ends were 8 bases for V and 1 base for J; bases not matched to a gene: 8. The CDR3 is made up of 16 amino acids. CDR3 coding DNA: TGTGCCAGTTTCCCCCGGGACAGGGGGAACACCGGGGAGCTGTTTTTT. Translated: CASFPRDRGNTGELFF.

The rearrangement joins TRBV27 to TRBJ1-6, with TRBD1 as a possible D gene (5 bases). With 2 bases removed from V and 9 bases from J, the gap between germline ends came to 14 bases. Germline V gene sequence: CDR1 MNHEY, CDR2 SMNVEV (reference sequence). The CDR3 totals 15 residues. The CDR3 coding sequence is TGTGCCAGCAGTTTAATTGTAGGGGAGCTTTCACCCCTCCACTTT. This sequence encodes CASSLIVGELSPLHF.

This clonotype showed up many times. The chain combines TRBV11-2 with TRBJ2-5, with a possible D match to TRBD1 (5 bases). Germline V gives CDR1 SGHAT, CDR2 FQNNGV. The CDR3 totals 13 residues. V was pared by 1 base and J by 5 bases, with 8 bases between. As DNA, the CDR3 is TGTGCCAGCAGCTTAGGCAGGGTGGAGACCCAGTACTTC. Encoded protein: CASSLGRVETQYF.

This clonotype occurred many times. V usage is TRBV3-1 and J usage is TRBJ1-5; unclear D gene. Germline V gives CDR1 LGHDT, CDR2 YNNKEL (reference sequence). Trimming took 0 bases from V and 1 from J, leaving 7 bases between them. This CDR3 has 15 amino acids. The CDR3 bases are TGTGCCAGCAGCCAAGAAAGTGGGAGCAATCAGCCCCAGCATTTT. Amino acid sequence: CASSQESGSNQPQHF.

As to this clonotype: A read error may produce the germline difference seen at one junction end. This sequence joins TRBV20-1 and TRBJ2-5, with TRBD2 matching 10 bases. Germline V gives CDR1 DFQATT, CDR2 SNEGSKA (reference sequence). This CDR3 spans 13 amino acids. CDR3 sequence: CSTPLAGQETRYF. The CDR3 nucleotides read TGCAGCACACCACTAGCGGGGCAAGAGACCCGGTACTTC.

This clonotype was observed a few times. The J gene is TRBJ2-3, the V gene TRBV5-5; D gene uncertain. Trimming shortened V by 0 bases and J by 7 bases, and 15 bases separated the two germline ends. This CDR3 comprises 15 residues. CDR1 and CDR2 from the germline V gene are SGHKS and YYEKEE (reference sequence). CDR3 nucleotide sequence: TGTGCCAGCAGCTTGGAAGGATCTTCTCCATATACGCAGTATTTT. This encodes CASSLEGSSPYTQYF.

The rearrangement links TRBV11-3 to TRBJ2-2; D unclear. The germline V gene encodes CDR1 SGHNT and CDR2 YENEEA. V gave up 1 base and J gave up 4 bases, with 16 bases separating them. The CDR3 sequence is 17 residues long. The CDR3 is CASSLGYPATSTGELFF. In nucleotides, the CDR3 is TGTGCCAGCAGCTTAGGTTATCCAGCAACTTCCACCGGGGAGCTGTTTTTT. Using reference TRBV11-3 and TRBJ2-2 for the parts outside the CDR3, the full variable domain is EAGVVQSPRYKIIEKKQPVAFWCNPISGHNTLYWYLQNLGQGPELLIRYENEEAVDDSQLPKDRFSAERLKGVDSTLKIQPAELGDSAVYLCASSLGYPATSTGELFFGEGSRLTVL.

This clonotype was counted ten times or more. V is TRBV5-1 and J is TRBJ1-2; 7 nucleotides align to TRBD1. CDR1 is SGHRS and CDR2 is YFSETQ in the germline V gene. After removal of 4 bases from V and 4 bases from J, the junction contained 13 bases not matched to a gene. The CDR3 is 16 amino acids. CDR3 in DNA: TGCGCCAGCAGCCCCGCAAGAGGGGGCCTGTCCTATGGCTACACCTTC. It specifies CASSPARGGLSYGYTF.

This clonotype was detected only a few times. The chain links TRBV7-9 to TRBJ1-3; no firm D call. Trimming removed 1 base from V and 3 bases from J, with 13 bases in between. CDR1 and CDR2 from the germline V gene are SEHNR and FQNEAQ (reference sequence). The CDR3 totals 16 residues. The CDR3 protein is CASSLEPRAVGNTIYF. CDR3 nucleotides: TGTGCCAGCAGCTTAGAGCCCCGGGCAGTTGGAAACACCATATATTTT.

This clonotype was seen ten or more times. In DNA form, the CDR3 reads TGCGCCAGCAGCTTGGAGGGACAGCATTCCTACGAGCAGTACTTC. Amino acid sequence: CASSLEGQHSYEQYF. The rearrangement links TRBV5-1 to TRBJ2-7, with TRBD1 matching 7 bases. Unmatched junction bases numbered 4, after V lost 0 bases and J lost 1 base. Per germline, CDR1 SGHRS and CDR2 YFSETQ. This CDR3 region has 15 residues.

V gene TRBV27 combines with J gene TRBJ1-4; 8 nucleotides agree with TRBD1. This CDR3 is built from 15 residues. The germline gives CDR1 MNHEY, CDR2 SMNVEV (reference sequence). V was clipped by 5 bases and J by 7 bases; unmatched bases: 9. The DNA of the CDR3 is TGTGCCAGCAGTCCCCGGACAGGGTCCATTGAAAAACTGTTTTTT. Encoded protein: CASSPRTGSIEKLFF.

This clonotype was seen ten or more times. The chain links TRBV2 to TRBJ2-1, with TRBD2 matching over 11 bases. V lost 7 bases, J lost 1 base, and 9 bases stayed unmatched. Germline V gene sequence: CDR1 SNHLY, CDR2 FYNNEI. The CDR3 totals 17 residues. CDR3 sequence reads: CASTSGGPSTSYNEQFF. In DNA form, the CDR3 reads TGTGCCAGCACTAGCGGGGGGCCTTCGACTTCCTACAATGAGCAGTTCTTC.